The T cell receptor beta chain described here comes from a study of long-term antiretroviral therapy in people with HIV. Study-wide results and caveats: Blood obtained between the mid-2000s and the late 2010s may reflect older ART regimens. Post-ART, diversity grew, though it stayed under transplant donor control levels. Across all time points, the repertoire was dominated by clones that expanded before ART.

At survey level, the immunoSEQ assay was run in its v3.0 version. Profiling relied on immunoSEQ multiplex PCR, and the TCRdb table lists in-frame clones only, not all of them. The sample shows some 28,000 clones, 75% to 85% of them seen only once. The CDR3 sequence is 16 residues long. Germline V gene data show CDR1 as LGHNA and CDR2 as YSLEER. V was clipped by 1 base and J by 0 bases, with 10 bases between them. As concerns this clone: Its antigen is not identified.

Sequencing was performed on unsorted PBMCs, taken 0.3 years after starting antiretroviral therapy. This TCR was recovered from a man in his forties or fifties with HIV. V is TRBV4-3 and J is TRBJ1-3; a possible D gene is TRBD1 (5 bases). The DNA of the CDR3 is TGCGCCAGCAGCCAAGCCGGGACGGACTCTGGAAACACCATATATTTT. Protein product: CASSQAGTDSGNTIYF.